These 30 T cell receptor beta chains came from one sample sequenced in a study of cytomegalovirus exposure and HLA in healthy donors. PCR used 60 Vbeta primers and 13 Jbeta primers. Profiling relied on immunoSEQ multiplex PCR, and the TCRdb table lists in-frame clones only, not all of them. The sample includes about 190,000 clones, over 70% of them seen just once. The specimen sequenced was PBMCs. Every receptor here comes from a man between 45 and 60 years old in good health and CMV-seronegative.

The chain couples TRBV6-1 to TRBJ1-2; TRBD1 might be the D (6 bases). This CDR3 contains 13 residues. In germline, CDR1 is MNHNS, CDR2 SASEGT. V lost 7 bases, J lost 6 bases, and 15 bases lay in between. CDR3 sequence reads: CASTLDRLHGYTF. The CDR3, as DNA: TGTGCCAGCACCTTAGACAGGCTCCATGGCTACACCTTC.

V and J are TRBV13 and TRBJ1-3, with 9 bases aligning to TRBD1. Germline V gene sequence: CDR1 PRHDT, CDR2 FYEKMQ (reference sequence). The CDR3 covers 18 residues. J lost 3 bases, V lost 5 bases, and 14 bases had no gene match. The CDR3 sequence is CASSILTVEDRGGNTIYF. CDR3 nucleotide sequence: TGTGCCAGCAGCATCCTAACCGTCGAGGACAGGGGTGGAAACACCATATATTTT.

The J gene is TRBJ2-2, the V gene TRBV7-9; 11 bases match TRBD1. The V segment lost 5 bases and the J segment 3 bases; nucleotides outside the gene matches: 5. This CDR3 is 16 amino acids long. Per germline, CDR1 SEHNR and CDR2 FQNEAQ (reference sequence). CDR3: CASSIGQGAYTGELFF. CDR3 bases: TGTGCCAGCAGCATAGGACAGGGGGCTTACACCGGGGAGCTGTTTTTT.

This clone was picked up one time. The V call is TRBV5-1, the J call TRBJ2-7; TRBD2 agrees at 9 bases. J was trimmed by 2 bases and V by 5 bases; bases with no gene match: 11. The CDR3 is 16 residues long. Germline V gene data show CDR1 as SGHRS and CDR2 as YFSETQ. The CDR3 region is CASRRESGGLAYEQYF. Written as DNA, the CDR3 is TGCGCCAGCAGACGGGAGAGCGGGGGGCTTGCCTACGAGCAGTACTTC. The whole variable domain, filled in from reference TRBV5-1 and TRBJ2-7, reads KAGVTQTPRYLIKTRGQQVTLSCSPISGHRSVSWYQQTPGQGLQFLFEYFSETQRNKGNFPGRFSGRQFSNSRSEMNVSTLELGDSALYLCASRRESGGLAYEQYFGPGTRLTVT.

The chain has TRBV6-5 and TRBJ1-1, with 7 bases fitting TRBD1. The CDR3 sequence is 14 residues long. With 7 bases clipped from V and 0 bases from J, the junction kept 5 bases outside the gene matches. Germline loops: CDR1 MNHEY, CDR2 SVGAGI. CDR3 residues: CASNRGQMNTEAFF. The CDR3 bases are TGTGCCAGCAACCGGGGACAGATGAACACTGAAGCTTTCTTT.

The V call is TRBV7-9, the J call TRBJ2-5; D remains ambiguous. Germline CDR1 SEHNR, CDR2 FQNEAQ (reference sequence). This CDR3 is built from 15 residues. V was trimmed by 2 bases and J by 1 base, leaving 11 bases between them. CDR3 DNA: TGTGCCAGCAGCTTATTTAGTTCCCTCCAAGAGACCCAGTACTTC. It yields the protein CASSLFSSLQETQYF.

This chain joins TRBV10-3 and TRBJ2-2; TRBD2 is a possible D gene (6 bases). This CDR3 is 16 amino acids long. Germline CDR1 ENHRY, CDR2 SYGVKD. V dropped 6 bases and J dropped 0 bases, with 14 bases sitting between them. The CDR3 spells CAIRPSGLTNTGELFF. The CDR3, as DNA: TGTGCCATCAGGCCCTCGGGACTGACGAACACCGGGGAGCTGTTTTTT.

The chain employs TRBV5-1 and TRBJ1-1; 9 bases match TRBD1. The J segment lost 4 bases and the V segment lost 3 bases, leaving 13 bases of the junction unmatched. Per germline, CDR1 SGHRS and CDR2 YFSETQ. The length of the CDR3 is 17 residues. The CDR3 coding sequence is TGCGCCAGCAGCTCCGCCGGGACAGGGAGAGAAGTCACTGAAGCTTTCTTT. Encoded protein: CASSSAGTGREVTEAFF.

The chain couples TRBV27 to TRBJ1-5; 7 bases map to TRBD1. Germline V gene data show CDR1 as MNHEY and CDR2 as SMNVEV (reference sequence). The CDR3 spans 21 residues. V lost 7 bases to trimming and J lost 0 bases; unmatched junction nucleotides: 24. The DNA for the CDR3 is TGTGCCAGCAAGGGGGCTCGGATGAATCCCGCACCCCCTTATAGCAATCAGCCCCAGCATTTT. It encodes CASKGARMNPAPPYSNQPQHF.

J is TRBJ1-5 and V is TRBV28; 11 bases match TRBD1. CDR3 length equals 15 residues. J lost 5 bases, V lost 2 bases, and 2 bases had no gene match. Germline V gene lookup returns CDR1 MDHEN and CDR2 SYDVKM. CDR3 sequence reads: CASSLGGQGDQPQHF. DNA of the CDR3: TGTGCCAGCAGTTTAGGGGGACAGGGGGATCAGCCCCAGCATTTT.

The chain couples TRBV19 to TRBJ2-1; 8 bases align to TRBD1. Germline V lookup: CDR1 LNHDA, CDR2 SQIVND (reference sequence). Trimming took 5 bases from V and 6 from J; bases not matched to a gene: 6. CDR3 length: 14 residues. The CDR3 protein is CASSLTGATNEQFF. In DNA form, the CDR3 reads TGTGCCAGTAGTCTGACAGGGGCTACCAATGAGCAGTTCTTC.

The rearrangement joins TRBV19 to TRBJ2-7; 7 bases match TRBD1. This CDR3 is built from 14 residues. V lost 6 bases to trimming and J lost 2 bases; unmatched junction nucleotides: 7. Germline V gene lookup returns CDR1 LNHDA and CDR2 SQIVND (reference sequence). The DNA of the CDR3 is TGTGCCAGTAGCGAGACAGGGCCGCCCTACGAGCAGTACTTC. As protein: CASSETGPPYEQYF.

V gene TRBV19 combines with J gene TRBJ1-3; 7 bases align to TRBD1. Germline-derived CDR1 and CDR2 are LNHDA and SQIVND (reference sequence). The junction had 8 bases not matched to a gene; V was cut back by 6 bases and J by 0 bases. CDR3 length: 16 residues. CDR3 sequence reads: CASRRGTENSGNTIYF. CDR3 nucleotide sequence: TGTGCCAGTAGGAGAGGGACAGAGAACTCTGGAAACACCATATATTTT.

This clone came up a few times. DNA for the CDR3: TGTGCCAGCAGCCGCGAGGGGGACAGTAACTATGGCTACACCTTC. Translation gives CASSREGDSNYGYTF. The V gene is TRBV7-8, the J gene TRBJ1-2; 7 nucleotides agree with TRBD1. V dropped 5 bases and J dropped 1; count of bases not matched to a gene: 7. This CDR3 comprises 15 residues. The germline gives CDR1 SGHVS, CDR2 FQNEAQ.

V and J are TRBV5-1 and TRBJ1-1, with 7 bases that match TRBD1. CDR1 and CDR2 from the germline V gene are SGHRS and YFSETQ. The CDR3 extends over 14 amino acids. Germline trimming cut 3 bases from V and 2 bases from J; bases unmatched to any gene: 4. The CDR3 DNA is TGCGCCAGCAGCTCGGGACAGACTAACACTGAAGCTTTCTTT. Translating gives CASSSGQTNTEAFF.

This clone has just a few counts. The gene calls are TRBV18 and TRBJ2-5; tentatively, D is TRBD1 (6 bases). Germline V CDR1 and CDR2: KGHSH, LQKENI. With 3 bases removed from V and 1 base from J, the gap between germline ends came to 6 bases. The CDR3 totals 13 residues. This CDR3 is CASSPDSQETQYF. The CDR3 DNA reads as TGTGCCAGCTCACCGGACAGCCAAGAGACCCAGTACTTC.

The V call is TRBV5-6, the J call TRBJ1-5; no clear D. CDR3 length: 13 amino acids. Germline V CDR1 and CDR2: SGHDT, YYEEEE. V shed 0 bases and J shed 7 bases, with 8 bases lying between them. The CDR3 spells CASSLGAGQPQHF. CDR3 nucleotides: TGTGCCAGCAGCTTGGGCGCCGGGCAGCCCCAGCATTTT.

The chain links TRBV2 to TRBJ1-4; D possibly corresponds to TRBD1 (5 bases). The CDR3 runs 16 residues. V was shortened by 7 bases and J by 4 bases, with 19 bases between the two germline ends. The V gene's germline CDR1 is SNHLY and CDR2 FYNNEI. In DNA, the CDR3 is TGTGCCAGCATGGGGCACCTAGGAGGGTATAATGAAAAACTGTTTTTT. This gives the protein CASMGHLGGYNEKLFF.

The genes are TRBV7-9 and TRBJ2-6; possibly TRBD1 for D (5 bases). Germline V gene data show CDR1 as SEHNR and CDR2 as FQNEAQ (reference sequence). The CDR3 has 19 residues. Trimming removed 5 bases at V and 3 bases at J, with 23 bases between. The CDR3 is CASSLLRPQGMYGANVLTF. CDR3 DNA: TGTGCCAGCAGCCTCCTCCGGCCGCAGGGAATGTATGGGGCCAACGTCCTGACTTTC.

The V gene is TRBV27, the J gene TRBJ1-6, with 9 bases matching TRBD1. The CDR3 totals 14 residues. Germline CDR1 and CDR2: MNHEY and SMNVEV (reference sequence). V shed 5 bases, J shed 9 bases, and the junction held 5 bases outside the gene matches. CDR3 nucleotides: TGTGCCAGCAGTGACAGGGGGAGTATTTCACCCCTCCACTTT. This encodes CASSDRGSISPLHF.

This chain joins TRBV6-5 and TRBJ2-7; 7 positions agree with TRBD1. The CDR3 spans 14 residues. Germline loops: CDR1 MNHEY, CDR2 SVGAGI. After removal of 5 bases from V and 1 base from J, the junction contained 5 bases not matched to a gene. The CDR3 sequence: CASSTPGQSYEQYF. Written as DNA, the CDR3 is TGTGCCAGCAGTACCCCGGGACAGTCCTACGAGCAGTACTTC.

The V gene is TRBV10-2, the J gene TRBJ1-1; tentatively, D is TRBD1 (6 bases). The V gene's germline CDR1 is WSHSY and CDR2 SAAADI. The V end lost 9 bases, the J end lost 1 base, and 15 bases lay between the germline ends. This CDR3 region has 14 residues. The chain's CDR3 is CASGGRGKNTEAFF. In DNA, the CDR3 is TGCGCCAGTGGGGGCCGGGGAAAGAACACTGAAGCTTTCTTT.

The J gene is TRBJ2-1, the V gene TRBV7-2; possible D gene TRBD2, 6 bases. Trimming took 5 bases from V and 10 from J, leaving 12 bases between them. Germline V gene sequence: CDR1 SGHTA, CDR2 FQGNSA. There are 12 residues in the CDR3. The CDR3 spells CASSGGLREQFF. The CDR3 DNA follows: TGTGCCAGCAGCGGGGGACTTCGGGAGCAGTTCTTC.

V gene TRBV14 combines with J gene TRBJ2-2; 10 bases map to TRBD2. Germline lookup yields CDR1 SGHDN and CDR2 FVKESK. The CDR3 totals 16 residues. V shed 0 bases, J shed 6 bases, and the junction held 4 bases outside the gene matches. The DNA of the CDR3 is TGTGCCAGCAGCCAAGATGTCAGCGGGGGGGCCGGGGAGCTGTTTTTT. Amino acid sequence: CASSQDVSGGAGELFF.

V gene TRBV6-1 combines with J gene TRBJ1-1; 7 positions match TRBD1. After removal of 7 bases from V and 4 bases from J, the junction contained 6 bases not matched to a gene. This CDR3 comprises 13 residues. Germline CDR1 reads MNHNS; CDR2 reads SASEGT. CDR3 nucleotides: TGTGCCAGCACCCGACAGGGACCCACTGAAGCTTTCTTT. It encodes CASTRQGPTEAFF.

The chain is built from TRBV6-5 and TRBJ1-1; D unclear. The germline V gene has CDR1 MNHEY and CDR2 SVGAGI. The V end was cut by 0 bases, the J end by 6 bases, with 11 bases between. The length of the CDR3 is 14 residues. DNA for the CDR3: TGTGCCAGCAGTTACTCCAGAGCGGTCGCTGAAGCTTTCTTT. This gives the protein CASSYSRAVAEAFF.

The sample holds a few counts of this clone. V is TRBV5-4 and J is TRBJ1-5, with 8 bases fitting TRBD1. From germline, CDR1 is SGHNT and CDR2 YYREEE (reference sequence). The CDR3 sequence is 14 residues long. V gave up 4 bases and J gave up 2 bases; unmatched junction bases: 2. CDR3 DNA sequence: TGTGCCAGCAGCATGGACAGGGGCAATCAGCCCCAGCATTTT. Its protein product is CASSMDRGNQPQHF.

Of note for this clone: Different DNA sequences within this sample yield the same CDR3. The chain couples TRBV29-1 to TRBJ1-1; no clear D. V lost 7 bases and J lost 3, with 6 bases in between. CDR1 SQVTM and CDR2 ANQGSEA come from the germline V gene. The CDR3 extends over 10 amino acids. CDR3 loop: CSGRDTEAFF. Here the CDR3 DNA reads TGCAGCGGCCGCGACACTGAAGCTTTCTTT.

The DNA of the CDR3 is TGCGCCAGCAGCTCCGGGACAGGGGGGATGAACACTGAAGCTTTCTTT. This gives the protein CASSSGTGGMNTEAFF. The rearrangement uses TRBV5-1 and TRBJ1-1; 11 nucleotides line up with TRBD1. J was trimmed by 0 bases and V by 3 bases; bases with no gene match: 4. The CDR3 length is 16 residues. From germline, CDR1 is SGHRS and CDR2 YFSETQ.

V is TRBV6-6 and J is TRBJ1-2; D ambiguous. CDR3 size: 14 residues. V was cut by 5 bases and J by 0 bases, with 10 bases left in between. CDR1 MNHNY and CDR2 SVGAGI come from the germline V gene (reference sequence). The CDR3 DNA follows: TGTGCCAGCAGTCACCGGGAGTCTAACTATGGCTACACCTTC. Protein sequence: CASSHRESNYGYTF.